The 6 T cell receptor beta chains presented below share a single source sample, sequenced in a study of T cell changes during pregnancy in multiple sclerosis. The repertoire was sequenced with immunoSEQ multiplex PCR; TCRdb's copy has only in-frame clones and lacks some. The sample carries about 31,000 clones, around 90% recorded once. This specimen consisted of CD4+ T cells from peripheral blood mononuclear cells, obtained in the first trimester of pregnancy. These receptor sequences come from a female donor in good health, enrolled as a control in a pregnancy study.

The chain carries TRBV30 and TRBJ2-7, with D maybe TRBD1 (5 bases). In germline, CDR1 is GTSNPN, CDR2 SVGIG (reference sequence). The CDR3 covers 13 residues. V shed 4 bases and J shed 0 bases, with 10 bases lying between them. DNA of the CDR3: TGTGCCTGGACCCTAGGACACTCCTACGAGCAGTACTTC. Translation gives CAWTLGHSYEQYF. Filled out from reference TRBV30 and TRBJ2-7, the complete variable domain reads SQTIHQWPATLVQPVGSPLSLECTVEGTSNPNLYWYRQAAGRGLQLLFYSVGIGQISSEVPQNLSASRPQDRQFILSSKKLLLSDSGFYLCAWTLGHSYEQYFGPGTRLTVT.

V and J are TRBV7-9 and TRBJ1-3, with TRBD1 as a possible D gene (6 bases). Per germline, CDR1 SEHNR and CDR2 FQNEAQ (reference sequence). The V gene lost 5 bases and the J gene lost 3 bases, with 8 bases spanning the gap. The CDR3 loop spans 13 amino acids. CDR3 sequence reads: CASSQDSGNTIYF. The CDR3 nucleotides read TGTGCCAGCAGCCAGGACAGTGGAAACACCATATATTTT.

CDR3 nucleotides: TGTGCCACCAGACAGAGTAACTACGAGCAGTACTTC. Encoded protein: CATRQSNYEQYF. V is TRBV19 and J is TRBJ2-7; tentatively, D is TRBD1 (5 bases). Germline V gene data show CDR1 as LNHDA and CDR2 as SQIVND (reference sequence). V shed 10 bases and J shed 3 bases, with 13 bases lying between them. The CDR3 runs to 12 residues.

The chain is built from TRBV7-2 and TRBJ1-4, with 11 bases lining up with TRBD1. The V segment lost 3 bases and the J segment 12 bases; nucleotides outside the gene matches: 3. Looked up from germline, CDR1 is SGHTA and CDR2 is FQGNSA. The CDR3 loop spans 13 amino acids. Written as DNA, the CDR3 is TGTGCCAGCAGCTTGGACAGGGGGCCTCAACTGTTTTTT. Translating it yields CASSLDRGPQLFF.

This clone was picked up a small number of times. The gene calls are TRBV2 and TRBJ2-3, with unresolved D. The CDR3 runs to 12 residues. Germline values: CDR1 SNHLY, CDR2 FYNNEI. V was pared by 6 bases and J by 4 bases, with 8 bases between. CDR3 sequence (DNA): TGTGCCAGCAGAATAGACTCAGATACGCAGTATTTT. This translates into CASRIDSDTQYF.

This chain joins TRBV7-9 and TRBJ1-1; the D is unclear. The CDR3 is 15 amino acids. Germline values: CDR1 SEHNR, CDR2 FQNEAQ (reference sequence). The V end was cut by 3 bases, the J end by 0 bases, with 11 bases between. CDR3 protein: CASSFEGRMNTEAFF. CDR3 coding DNA: TGTGCCAGCAGCTTCGAGGGAAGGATGAACACTGAAGCTTTCTTT.